The clone carrying this T cell receptor beta chain was found many times. Bulk tumor gDNA, 550 to 750 ng per sample, served as the TCR template. Biopsy collection occurred during surgery, with several far-apart biopsies per primary tumor. With untreated, newly diagnosed non-small cell lung cancer, the patients went on to undergo curative surgery. The record originates from a study of immune heterogeneity within non-small cell lung tumors. Multiplex PCR amplified the TCR beta CDR3 region. Its first round ran for 10 to 11 cycles with 32 V and 13 J primers. TCRdb analysed the multiplex PCR reads with MiXCR anew, one entry per CDR3 protein. The repertoire holds 8,500 to 13,000 distinct CDR3 sequences, with roughly 30% as singletons. V was trimmed by 0 bases and J by 0 bases, leaving 5 bases between them. The CDR3 sequence is 13 residues long. Germline CDR1 is GTSNPN and CDR2 is SVGIG (reference sequence).

The receptor's source is a woman between 55 and 75 years old with non-small cell lung cancer. The chain employs TRBV30 and TRBJ1-1; D remains ambiguous. What was sequenced was lung tumor tissue. The CDR3 sequence: CAWSVLVNTEAFF. Here the CDR3 DNA reads TGTGCCTGGAGTGTACTAGTGAACACTGAAGCTTTCTTT.